This is a list of T cell receptor beta chains from one sample in a study of T-cell reconstitution after alpha-beta-depleted transplantation in children. TCRdb analysed the PCR reads with MiXCR anew, one entry per CDR3 protein. Of approximately 420,000 distinct CDR3 sequences detected, roughly a tenth appear once; the ten largest clones hold roughly 5.5%. Material: PBMCs from the stem cell graft donor, obtained from the stem cell graft. All receptors come from a human donor who donated a stem cell graft to a child with acute myeloid leukemia. Each CDR3 is given without its conserved first and last residue.

length	V	J	CDR3
14	TRBV14	TRBJ2-2	ASSQVSGGTTGELF
10	TRBV5-6	TRBJ1-1	ASSSTVTSAF
12	TRBV20-1	TRBJ2-1	SAFRTSGYNEQF
12	TRBV7-8	TRBJ1-2	ASSRGDTNYGYT
13	TRBV29-1	TRBJ2-3	SVPTDPVSTDTQY
7	TRBV5-1	TRBJ2-5	ATQETQY
11	TRBV6-2/TRBV6-3	TRBJ2-5	ASNEDTPGTQY
12	TRBV3-1	TRBJ1-2	ASSTRQGFARYT
11	TRBV20-1	TRBJ2-2	SAAGPNTGELF
18	TRBV5-1	TRBJ2-1	ASSLFSLLAGDPRRNEQF
14	TRBV20-1	TRBJ2-6	SASAGSRGGANVLT
14	TRBV29-1	TRBJ2-1	SVPRRLAGANNEQF
13	TRBV5-1	TRBJ1-1	ASSAMGTVFAEAF
11	TRBV29-1	TRBJ2-3	SVDRDNTDTQY
14	TRBV12-3/TRBV12-4	TRBJ2-7	ASSPLLAGDPYEQY
14	TRBV5-1	TRBJ2-2	ASSLAGTESTAELF
13	TRBV14	TRBJ2-5	ASSQETGRLETQY
13	TRBV27	TRBJ2-3	ASSSIRQGYYTQY
14	TRBV4-2	TRBJ2-2	ASSQDMGRDTGELF
10	TRBV25-1	TRBJ2-1	ASSWTIPEQF
12	TRBV7-8	TRBJ2-7	ASSSPGQGLEQY
12	TRBV13	TRBJ2-3	ASSYSGNTDTQY
12	TRBV5-1	TRBJ2-1	ASSFSGTSGEQF
12	TRBV7-2	TRBJ1-4	ASSYIRGQEKLF
13	TRBV5-6	TRBJ2-7	ASSLPFQGSHEQY